Below, 10 T cell receptor beta chains from the same sample are listed, as sequenced in a study of T cell responses to AZD1222 COVID-19 vaccine. Using immunoSEQ multiplex PCR, the repertoire was profiled, and TCRdb retains in-frame clones only, with some absent. In the table there are 150,000 to 200,000 clones, almost 90% of which are singletons. The material was peripheral blood, obtained 28 days after the second AZD1222 dose. The receptors derive from an adult who received the AZD1222 COVID-19 vaccine.

CDR3 amino acids: CASSQGLAGGFSYNEQFF. The CDR3, as DNA: TGTGCCAGCAGCCAAGGGCTAGCGGGGGGGTTCTCCTACAATGAGCAGTTCTTC. This chain uses TRBV4-2 with TRBJ2-1; the match to TRBD2 covers 12 bases. Germline V gives CDR1 LGHNA, CDR2 YNFKEQ. V was pared by 1 base and J by 0 bases, with 4 bases of the junction left unmatched. The CDR3 spans 18 residues.

This clone was detected a few times. The CDR3 bases are TGCGCCAGCAGTCCGGAGGGGACAGGCGTATCACCCCTCCACTTT. It is translated as CASSPEGTGVSPLHF. The chain couples TRBV5-1 to TRBJ1-6, with TRBD1 matching over 8 bases. This CDR3 is built from 15 residues. The V and J ends lost 5 bases and 10 bases, in that order; junction bases with no gene match: 11. Germline CDR1 SGHRS, CDR2 YFSETQ.

The chain employs TRBV2 and TRBJ1-1, with unresolved D. This CDR3 spans 14 amino acids. In germline, CDR1 is SNHLY, CDR2 FYNNEI. Trimming took off 8 bases at V and 0 bases at J, with 13 bases between the two ends. CDR3: CASARPPMNTEAFF. CDR3 nucleotides: TGTGCCAGCGCCCGACCCCCTATGAACACTGAAGCTTTCTTT.

The chain is built from TRBV4-1 and TRBJ2-7, with D perhaps TRBD2 (5 bases). With 1 base removed from V and 4 bases from J, the gap between germline ends came to 14 bases. Germline values: CDR1 MGHRA, CDR2 YSYEKL. The CDR3 totals 15 residues. This CDR3 reads CASSQVEGSVYEQYF. CDR3 nucleotides: TGCGCCAGCAGCCAAGTCGAGGGATCCGTGTACGAGCAGTACTTC.

V and J are TRBV5-1 and TRBJ1-1; TRBD1 might be the D (5 bases). V lost 1 base and J 0 bases, leaving 10 bases between the germline ends. The CDR3 contains 15 residues. CDR1 and CDR2 (germline): SGHRS, YFSETQ. CDR3 in DNA: TGCGCCAGCAGCTTGTTGGGGCCCCTGAACACTGAAGCTTTCTTT. Its translation: CASSLLGPLNTEAFF.

The table lists this clone with a count of one. The chain employs TRBV30 and TRBJ1-5, with a weak D call TRBD1 (5 bases). The ends were cut back, 3 bases at V and 0 bases at J, with 9 bases in the middle. The germline V gene has CDR1 GTSNPN and CDR2 SVGIG (reference sequence). The CDR3 contains 14 residues. The CDR3 DNA follows: TGTGCCTGGAGCTCAGGGAATAGCAATCAGCCCCAGCATTTT. Protein: CAWSSGNSNQPQHF. Combining the CDR3 with reference TRBV30 and TRBJ1-5 gives the whole variable domain SQTIHQWPATLVQPVGSPLSLECTVEGTSNPNLYWYRQAAGRGLQLLFYSVGIGQISSEVPQNLSASRPQDRQFILSSKKLLLSDSGFYLCAWSSGNSNQPQHFGDGTRLSIL.

The genes are TRBV6-5 and TRBJ1-3; possible D gene TRBD1, 5 bases. From germline, CDR1 is MNHEY and CDR2 SVGAGI. Between the trimmed V and J ends, which lost 8 bases and 0 bases, there was a span of 14 bases. The CDR3 covers 15 residues. DNA for the CDR3: TGTGCCAGCCTATTATCGGGGGACTCTGGAAACACCATATATTTT. Translation: CASLLSGDSGNTIYF.

This sequence joins TRBV5-1 and TRBJ2-1; D may be TRBD2 (5 bases). The CDR3 totals 14 residues. Germline V gene data show CDR1 as SGHRS and CDR2 as YFSETQ. The ends were cut back, 1 base at V and 7 bases at J, with 12 bases in the middle. In DNA, the CDR3 is TGCGCCAGCAGCTTGTTAACCTCGGGGAATGAGCAGTTCTTC. Translation: CASSLLTSGNEQFF.

This chain connects TRBV19 to TRBJ2-7; maybe TRBD1 (6 bases). Germline CDR1 is LNHDA and CDR2 is SQIVND (reference sequence). V was trimmed by 5 bases and J by 7 bases, leaving 15 bases between them. The CDR3 runs 13 residues. This CDR3 reads CASSGTGTREQYF. CDR3 in DNA: TGTGCCAGTAGTGGAACAGGGACAAGGGAGCAGTACTTC.

This clone was detected once. The rearrangement links TRBV10-3 to TRBJ1-2, with 7 bases aligning to TRBD1. V shed 6 bases and J 4 bases; nucleotides not matched to a gene: 2. Germline V lookup: CDR1 ENHRY, CDR2 SYGVKD. The CDR3 spans 12 residues. The CDR3 spells CAISRDSYGYTF. In DNA form, the CDR3 reads TGTGCCATCAGCCGGGACAGCTATGGCTACACCTTC.